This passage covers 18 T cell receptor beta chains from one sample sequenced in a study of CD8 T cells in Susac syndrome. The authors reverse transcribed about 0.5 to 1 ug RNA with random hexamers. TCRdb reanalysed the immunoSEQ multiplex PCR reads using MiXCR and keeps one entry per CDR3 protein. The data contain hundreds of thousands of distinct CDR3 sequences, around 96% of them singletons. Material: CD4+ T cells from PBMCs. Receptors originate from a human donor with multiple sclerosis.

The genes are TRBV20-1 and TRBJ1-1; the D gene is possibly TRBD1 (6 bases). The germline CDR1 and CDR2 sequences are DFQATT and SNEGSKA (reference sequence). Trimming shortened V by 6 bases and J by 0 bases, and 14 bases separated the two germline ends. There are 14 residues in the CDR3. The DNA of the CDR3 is TGCAGTGCGAGGGACATGTCCGTGAACACTGAAGCTTTCTTT. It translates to CSARDMSVNTEAFF.

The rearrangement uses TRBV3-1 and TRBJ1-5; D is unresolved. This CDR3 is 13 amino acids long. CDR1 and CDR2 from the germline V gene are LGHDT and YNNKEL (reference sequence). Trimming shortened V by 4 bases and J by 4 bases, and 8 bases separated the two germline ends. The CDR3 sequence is CASSLDGNQPQHF. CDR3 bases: TGTGCCAGCAGCCTTGACGGTAATCAGCCCCAGCATTTT.

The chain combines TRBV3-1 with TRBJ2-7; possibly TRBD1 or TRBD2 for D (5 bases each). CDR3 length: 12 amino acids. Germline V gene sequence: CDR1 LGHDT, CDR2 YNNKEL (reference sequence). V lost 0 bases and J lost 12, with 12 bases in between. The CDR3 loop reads CASSQEGRHVYF. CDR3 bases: TGTGCCAGCAGCCAAGAGGGACGACATGTGTACTTC.

Written as DNA, the CDR3 is TGTGCCAGCAGTTACCCGGAGACCCAGTACTTC. Protein product: CASSYPETQYF. The rearrangement joins TRBV6-2 or TRBV6-3 to TRBJ2-5; D is undetermined. V gave up 2 bases and J gave up 5 bases, with 3 bases separating them. Germline V gives CDR1 MNHEY, CDR2 SVGEGT. The length of the CDR3 is 11 residues.

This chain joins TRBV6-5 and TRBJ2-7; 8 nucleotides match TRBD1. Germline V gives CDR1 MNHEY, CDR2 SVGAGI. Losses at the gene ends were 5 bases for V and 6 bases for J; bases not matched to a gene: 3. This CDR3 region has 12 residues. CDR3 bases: TGTGCCAGCAGTGACAGGGGTCTCGAGCAGTACTTC. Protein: CASSDRGLEQYF.

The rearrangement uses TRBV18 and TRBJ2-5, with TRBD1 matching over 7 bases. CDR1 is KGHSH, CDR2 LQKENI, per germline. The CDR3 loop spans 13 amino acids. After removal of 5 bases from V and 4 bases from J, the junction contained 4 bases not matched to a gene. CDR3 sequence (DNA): TGTGCCAGCTCATCGAACAGGGGAGAGACCCAGTACTTC. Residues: CASSSNRGETQYF.

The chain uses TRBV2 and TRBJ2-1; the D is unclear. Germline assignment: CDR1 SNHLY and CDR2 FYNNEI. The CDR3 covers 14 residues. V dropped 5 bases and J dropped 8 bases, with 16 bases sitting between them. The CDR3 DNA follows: TGTGCCAGCAGTAAAAACCTAGTTCGCGATGAGCAGTTCTTC. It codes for CASSKNLVRDEQFF.

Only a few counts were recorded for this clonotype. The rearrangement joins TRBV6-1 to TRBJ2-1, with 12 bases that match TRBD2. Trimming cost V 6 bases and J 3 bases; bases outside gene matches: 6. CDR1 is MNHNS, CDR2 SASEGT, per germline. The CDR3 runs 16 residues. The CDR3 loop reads CASRPLAGGIYNEQFF. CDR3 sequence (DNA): TGTGCCAGCAGACCCCTAGCGGGAGGGATCTACAATGAGCAGTTCTTC.

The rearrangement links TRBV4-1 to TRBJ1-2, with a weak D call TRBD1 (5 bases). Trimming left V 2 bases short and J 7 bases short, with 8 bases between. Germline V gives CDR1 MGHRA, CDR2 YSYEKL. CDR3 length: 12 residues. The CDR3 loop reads CASSQLGAGYTF. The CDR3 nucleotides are TGCGCCAGCAGCCAATTAGGGGCTGGCTACACCTTC.

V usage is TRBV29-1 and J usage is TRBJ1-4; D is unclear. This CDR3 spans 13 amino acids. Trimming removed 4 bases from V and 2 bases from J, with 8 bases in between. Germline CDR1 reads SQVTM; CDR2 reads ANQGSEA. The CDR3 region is CSVGSRTNEKLFF. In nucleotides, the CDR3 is TGCAGCGTTGGGAGCAGGACTAATGAAAAACTGTTTTTT. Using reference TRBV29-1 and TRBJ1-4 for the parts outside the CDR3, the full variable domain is SAVISQKPSRDICQRGTSLTIQCQVDSQVTMMFWYRQQPGQSLTLIATANQGSEATYESGFVIDKFPISRPNLTFSTLTVSNMSPEDSSIYLCSVGSRTNEKLFFGSGTQLSVL.

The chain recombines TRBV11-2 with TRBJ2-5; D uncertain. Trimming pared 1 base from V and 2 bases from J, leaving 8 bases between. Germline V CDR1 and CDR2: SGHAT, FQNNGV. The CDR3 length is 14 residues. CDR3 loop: CASSLGLGQETQYF. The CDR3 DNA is TGTGCCAGCAGCTTAGGTCTCGGACAAGAGACCCAGTACTTC.

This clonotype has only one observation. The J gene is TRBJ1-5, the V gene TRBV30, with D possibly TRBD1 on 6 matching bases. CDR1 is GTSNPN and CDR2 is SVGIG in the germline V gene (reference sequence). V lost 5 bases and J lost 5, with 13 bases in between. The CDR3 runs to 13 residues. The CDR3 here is CAWAGGLDQPQHF. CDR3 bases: TGTGCCTGGGCCGGGGGCTTAGATCAGCCCCAGCATTTT.

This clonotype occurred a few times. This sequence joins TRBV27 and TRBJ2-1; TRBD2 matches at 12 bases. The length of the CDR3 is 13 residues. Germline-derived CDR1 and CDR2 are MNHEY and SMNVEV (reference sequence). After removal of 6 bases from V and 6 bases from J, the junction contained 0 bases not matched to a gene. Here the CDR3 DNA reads TGTGCCAGCAGACTAGCGGGAGGCAATGAGCAGTTCTTC. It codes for CASRLAGGNEQFF.

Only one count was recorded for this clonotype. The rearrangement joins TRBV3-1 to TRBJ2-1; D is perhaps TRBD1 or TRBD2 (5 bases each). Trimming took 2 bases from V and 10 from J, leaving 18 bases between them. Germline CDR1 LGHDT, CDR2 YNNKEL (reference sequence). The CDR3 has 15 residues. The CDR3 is CASSQLLGVAREQFF. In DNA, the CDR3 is TGTGCCAGCAGCCAACTGCTGGGGGTGGCAAGGGAGCAGTTCTTC.

The CDR3 DNA reads as TGTGCCAGCAGTCAGACAGGGAACACTGAAGCTTTCTTT. This gives the protein CASSQTGNTEAFF. The chain is built from TRBV3-1 and TRBJ1-1; tentative D call: TRBD1 (6 bases). Trimming left V 6 bases short and J 1 base short, with 9 bases between. The CDR3 totals 13 residues. Germline V gene sequence: CDR1 LGHDT, CDR2 YNNKEL (reference sequence).

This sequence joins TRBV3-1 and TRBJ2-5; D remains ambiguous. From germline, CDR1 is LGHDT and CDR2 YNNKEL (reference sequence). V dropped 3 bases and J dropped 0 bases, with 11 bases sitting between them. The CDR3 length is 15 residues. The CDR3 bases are TGTGCCAGCAGCCATAGAGGAGTGAACCAAGAGACCCAGTACTTC. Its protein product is CASSHRGVNQETQYF.

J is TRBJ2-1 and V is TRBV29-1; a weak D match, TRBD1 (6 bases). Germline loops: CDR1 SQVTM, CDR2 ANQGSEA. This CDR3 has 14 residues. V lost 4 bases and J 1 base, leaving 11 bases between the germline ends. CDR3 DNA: TGCAGCGTTGTGAGGGGGAGATCCTACAATGAGCAGTTCTTC. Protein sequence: CSVVRGRSYNEQFF.

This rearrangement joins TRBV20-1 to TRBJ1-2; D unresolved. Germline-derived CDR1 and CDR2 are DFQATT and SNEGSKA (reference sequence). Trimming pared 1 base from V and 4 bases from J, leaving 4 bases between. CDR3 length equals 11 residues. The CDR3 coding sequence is TGCAGTGCTAGAGGGGGCTATGGCTACACCTTC. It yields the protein CSARGGYGYTF.